This T cell receptor beta chain was sequenced in a study of blood T cell repertoires in COVID-19. Study-wide context: The study drew acute and convalescent COVID-19 samples from the United States, Italy and Spain. Nucleic acid was either cDNA or gDNA, and it came from T cells, B-cell-depleted T cells, or PBMCs.

The CDR3 consists of 14 residues. Germline V gene data show CDR1 as MNHEY and CDR2 as SMNVEV (reference sequence). The trim removed 6 bases at V and 4 bases at J, leaving 3 bases unmatched. In the original workflow: Estimates of nucleated cell counts were drawn from the amplification of reference gene primers. TCRdb's table, derived via immunoSEQ multiplex PCR, lists solely in-frame clones and lacks some. The V and J calls and clone size come from that table; D and trimming were worked out from the DNA. The sample includes 130,000 or so clones, around 89% of them seen just once. The sequenced sample consisted of peripheral blood. The sequence came from a man aged 45-65 years with active or convalescent COVID-19. The chain links TRBV27 to TRBJ1-6, with 7 positions matching TRBD1. CDR3 nucleotide sequence: TGTGCCAGCAGCCGGGACAGTTATAATTCACCCCTCCACTTT. Translation gives CASSRDSYNSPLHF.